This is a list of T cell receptor beta chains from one sample in a study of T-cell memory formation after mild COVID-19. Each CDR3 protein is one row after TCRdb ran MiXCR on the 5' RACE reads. The repertoire holds 380,000 or so distinct CDR3 sequences, with roughly an eighth as singletons. Sequences were obtained from PBMCs or a T cell subset sorted from them (not recorded which). These TCRs come from a man aged 18 to 30 who had mild COVID-19 (a few samples of this study predate the infection). Cell type and time point are not known. CDR3s leave out the opening cysteine and the closing phenylalanine or tryptophan.

TRBV27	TRBJ2-2	ASSFGAGRTGELF
TRBV6-5	TRBJ1-2	ASSYSGQGNNYGYT
TRBV12-3/TRBV12-4	TRBJ1-6	ASSNLFGAEGSPLH
TRBV5-1	TRBJ2-2	ASSLEGLVHTGELF
TRBV4-1	TRBJ2-3	ASSQVGGLATSTDTQY
TRBV5-1	TRBJ2-7	ASSLEWGEQY
TRBV29-1	TRBJ2-6	SVTGTGVPGANVLT
TRBV11-2	TRBJ2-3	ASSPRLAGRSDTQY
TRBV12-3/TRBV12-4	TRBJ1-2	ASTGGAYGYT
TRBV3-1	TRBJ2-1	ASSTRGGGAYNEQF
TRBV6-5	TRBJ2-1	ASRGGRSSYNEQF